This T cell receptor beta chain appears in the sequencing data of a study of T cells in Graves' hyperthyroidism and ophthalmopathy (dated by TCRdb to between 2018 and 2020). With respect to the entire study: Peripheral blood samples were taken at the time of initial diagnosis, prior to any treatment. A discovery cohort of around 100 patients, roughly 45 with Graves' ophthalmopathy and about 60 with stable Graves' hyperthyroidism, was used to find distinguishing TCR V-J signatures. According to the paper, TCR Vbeta CDR3 sequencing was carried out on 135 peripheral blood samples, which came from some 41 ophthalmopathy, around 75 hyperthyroidism and around 17 progressor patients. For training and testing, the roughly 100 patients in the discovery cohort were randomly divided in a 7:3 ratio. Prospective prediction of ophthalmopathy was tested in an independent validation cohort consisting of 18 to 20 hyperthyroidism patients and around 16 patients who later progressed to ophthalmopathy. After blood sampling, hyperthyroidism patients were treated with methimazole at a starting dose of 30 mg daily, and ophthalmopathy patients were treated with high-dose intravenous methylprednisolone. The study also compared thyroid tissue and blood T-cell repertoires from 6 or 7 Graves' hyperthyroidism patients.

Ophthalmopathy patients had moderately to severely active disease, Clinical Activity Score of at least 3, NOSPECS grade of at least 4, and duration under 3 months. Patients with uncontrolled infections, other autoimmune diseases, pregnancy or lactation were excluded. Diagnoses were established on the basis of clinical symptoms, serum thyroxine and TRAb, thyroid ultrasound, and orbital computed tomography. Ficoll-Paque density gradient centrifugation was used to isolate PBMCs from approximately 11 ml of fresh peripheral blood. Total RNA was extracted with Trizol reagent, and quality was checked on an Agilent 2100 Bioanalyzer. V loses 3 bases, J loses 7 bases, and the germline ends lie 10 bases apart. CDR1 and CDR2 are drawn from the germline V gene: MDHEN, SYDVKM. Its CDR3 holds 13 amino acids, cysteine through phenylalanine. Only the CDR3 DNA is retained, 39 bases long and in frame from the first base.

The research as a whole found: A 13 V-J signature model separated ophthalmopathy from stable hyperthyroidism, with 87.88% sensitivity and just under 84% specificity in cross-validation and 80%/75% in testing. No statistical method was used to set the sample size in advance, and investigators knew the group allocation. During validation, the model predicted progression to ophthalmopathy a median of roughly 7.1 months ahead of onset, with around 71% sensitivity and 72.22% specificity. Most expanded thyroid clonotypes (frequency above 0.001) were also detected in blood, suggesting blood repertoires may reflect thyroid immune responses.

The TCR beta CDR3 regions were amplified from the RNA transcripts. A first-round RT-PCR of the TCR CDR3 used the HTBI primer set with the Qiagen OneStep RT-PCR kit. Libraries were constructed in a second round of multiplex PCR, after which size selection and purification were performed. Sequencing of the libraries was done on an Illumina HiSeq2000 using paired-end 100 bp reads. Under the source paper's analysis protocol: SOAPnuke was used to process the raw data, with reads discarded if the reads contained adapters or uncalled bases, had a mean Phred below 15, or lacked an exact constant-primer or identifier match. High-quality paired reads were merged with COPE v1.2.5, and unique nucleotide sequences were defined as clonotypes. Clonotypes were aligned to IMGT TRBV, TRBD and TRBJ reference segments using MiTCR v1.1. Only V-J combinations with frequency above 0.0001, covering about 99% of repertoires, were analysed. The TCS score was defined as F50 (clonal expansion) divided by E x V (chaos), with BLOSUM62-based TCRdist calculated between CDR3 peptides within each V-J. Welch's t-statistics and random forest reduced 500 to 650 V-J features to fewer than 15, which were used in a naive Bayes classifier (R e1071). Starting from the raw public reads, TCRdb applied fastp trimming at Q25, assembled clones with MiXCR and retained in-frame beta chains. Records with the same CDR3 protein are collapsed into one entry carrying the most frequent genes and DNA. The authors' filters were not applied to this entry. The sample table holds approximately 620,000 distinct CDR3 sequences, of which about a sixth were seen once. Of the sample, roughly 3% is held by the ten largest clones.

In its sample, this clonotype was seen many times. There is no known antigen for this receptor. Base qualities are not provided; no much larger clone lies one nucleotide away. This chain joins TRBV28 to TRBJ2-1; no D gene is confidently identified. The clonotype was recovered from a woman aged 40 to 50 with Graves' ophthalmopathy. Sequencing input: blood. The CDR3 reads as follows: CASSLRWVNEQFF. The nucleotides read TGTGCCAGCAGTTTGCGCTGGGTGAATGAGCAGTTCTTC. Reference TRBV28 and TRBJ2-1 proteins supply the regions before and after the CDR3; the full variable domain is: DVKVTQSSRYLVKRTGEKVFLECVQDMDHENMFWYRQDPGLGLRLIYFSYDVKMKEKGDIPEGYSVSREKKERFSLILESASTNQTSMYLCASSLRWVNEQFFGPGTRLTVL.